Detailed here is one TCR beta chain. The entry originates in a study of regulatory T cells in long-lasting Graves disease. Both iRepertoire HTBI primers and Arm-PCR of CDR3 regions were used to build the TCR beta libraries. TCRdb reanalysed the multiplex PCR reads using MiXCR and keeps one entry per CDR3 protein. The sample lists about 660,000 distinct CDR3 sequences, about 32% seen once, with 35% to 55% in the top ten. The time point denotes: persistent/refractory GD, antithyroid drugs over 5 years with positive TRAb. The TCR library was made from RNA extracted from PBMCs. This clonotype originated in a female donor with Graves disease. The source material was peripheral blood mononuclear cells (PBMCs), sampled when the disease was refractory, from a patient treated with antithyroid drugs.

CDR3 region: CASSLFQESTEAFF. CDR3 coding DNA: TGTGCCAGCAGCTTATTTCAGGAATCCACTGAAGCTTTCTTT. The chain recombines TRBV7-3 with TRBJ1-1; D gene unclear. V lost 2 bases to trimming and J lost 4 bases, with 11 bases between them. The CDR3 is 14 amino acids. Germline V gene sequence: CDR1 SGHTA, CDR2 FQGTGA.